What follows are 15 T cell receptor beta chains derived from one specimen sequenced in a study of T-cell memory formation after mild COVID-19 (dated by TCRdb to the early 2020s). Preparation of the library involved 5' RACE. TCRdb lists the instrument as Illumina NovaSeq 6000. TCRdb cleaned the public reads at Q25 with fastp, built clones with MiXCR and kept in-frame beta chains. Rows matching on CDR3 protein sequence are summarized as one entry with the most common DNA and genes. The sample contains about 470,000 distinct CDR3 sequences, about 18% of them found a single time. 9% to 15% of the sample lies in the top ten. The sequenced sample consisted of PBMCs or a T cell subset sorted from them (not recorded which). The receptors here all came from an adult woman who had mild COVID-19 (a few samples of this study predate the infection). The sample titles of this study are shuffled in the database, so cell type and time point are left out; the donor was told from shared clones.

The chain uses TRBV7-3 and TRBJ2-3, with 9 bases that match TRBD2. There are 17 residues in the CDR3. Germline CDR1 is SGHTA and CDR2 is FQGTGA. J gave up 6 bases and V 1 base, and 11 bases lay outside the gene matches. DNA of the CDR3: TGTGCCAGCAGCTTAAGGTTGGCGGGAGGGCCAGGGGATACGCAGTATTTT. This sequence encodes CASSLRLAGGPGDTQYF. The full variable domain, rest sourced from reference TRBV7-3 and TRBJ2-3, is GAGVSQTPSNKVTEKGKYVELRCDPISGHTALYWYRQSLGQGPEFLIYFQGTGAADDSGLPNDRFFAVRPEGSVSTLKIQRTERGDSAVYLCASSLRLAGGPGDTQYFGPGTRLTVL.

The chain recombines TRBV6-5 with TRBJ1-6; no clear D gene. The length of the CDR3 is 16 residues. In germline, CDR1 is MNHEY, CDR2 SVGAGI. Between the trimmed V and J ends, which lost 8 bases and 8 bases, there was a span of 22 bases. The CDR3 spells CASRQKVGRADSPLHF. DNA of the CDR3: TGTGCCAGCCGACAAAAGGTCGGGAGGGCTGATTCACCCCTCCACTTT.

A few counts support this clonotype. The chain has TRBV10-2 and TRBJ2-7, with 10 bases identical to TRBD1. CDR3 length equals 16 residues. The V and J ends lost 6 bases and 0 bases, in that order; junction bases with no gene match: 8. CDR1 is WSHSY and CDR2 is SAAADI in the germline V gene. The DNA of the CDR3 is TGCGCCAGCAGGGACACCGGGACAGGGGACTCCTACGAGCAGTACTTC. This translates into CASRDTGTGDSYEQYF.

This clonotype was counted only a few times. The rearrangement joins TRBV2 to TRBJ1-1; the match to TRBD1 covers 8 bases. Germline V gene data show CDR1 as SNHLY and CDR2 as FYNNEI. With V trimmed by 0 bases and J by 2 bases, 11 bases remained unmatched. CDR3 length equals 18 residues. In DNA, the CDR3 is TGTGCCAGCAGTGAAGCGTGGCCAGGGGGCATGGGAAACACTGAAGCTTTCTTT. This sequence encodes CASSEAWPGGMGNTEAFF.

This clonotype was counted only a few times. The V and J genes are TRBV12-3 or TRBV12-4 and TRBJ1-5, with D possibly matching TRBD1 (5 bases). V lost 5 bases, J lost 3 bases, and 8 bases lay in between. The CDR3 runs 13 residues. The CDR3 here is CASSPGFNQPQHF. The CDR3 DNA sequence: TGTGCCAGCAGTCCAGGGTTCAATCAGCCCCAGCATTTT.

This clonotype appeared many times. The junction shows a germline mismatch at one end, possibly a read error. This chain links TRBV5-1 with TRBJ2-7; D could derive from TRBD1 or TRBD2 (5 bases each). The CDR3 contains 13 residues. Germline CDR1 is SGHRS and CDR2 is YFSETQ. The CDR3 loop is CASSLGTDYEQYF. The CDR3 nucleotides read TGTGCCAGCAGTTTAGGGACGGATTACGAGCAGTACTTC.

The genes are TRBV12-3 or TRBV12-4 and TRBJ2-3, with a possible D match to TRBD1 (5 bases). This CDR3 comprises 14 residues. V lost 5 bases to trimming and J lost 3 bases, with 12 bases between them. CDR3 DNA sequence: TGTGCCAGCAGTCCCCTGACAGCAACAGATACGCAGTATTTT. Translation: CASSPLTATDTQYF.

This clonotype was detected once. The chain has TRBV15 and TRBJ1-5; no clear D. V lost 0 bases and J 4 bases, leaving 7 bases between the germline ends. The CDR3 covers 14 residues. Germline V lookup: CDR1 LNHNV, CDR2 YYDKDF (reference sequence). In DNA, the CDR3 is TGTGCCACCAGCAGAGATTTTCCAAATCAGCCCCAGCATTTT. Translation gives CATSRDFPNQPQHF.

This clonotype was counted only a few times. This sequence joins TRBV7-8 and TRBJ1-5; D call uncertain. The CDR3 is 15 amino acids. Trimming shortened V by 2 bases and J by 0 bases, and 8 bases separated the two germline ends. Germline V gene sequence: CDR1 SGHVS, CDR2 FQNEAQ. The CDR3 DNA sequence: TGTGCCAGCAGCTTATCCTGGATTAGCAATCAGCCCCAGCATTTT. This sequence encodes CASSLSWISNQPQHF. Supplemented by reference TRBV7-8 and TRBJ1-5, the full variable domain reads GAGVSQSPRYKVAKRGQDVALRCDPISGHVSLFWYQQALGQGPEFLTYFQNEAQLDKSGLPSDRFFAERPEGSVSTLKIQRTQQEDSAVYLCASSLSWISNQPQHFGDGTRLSIL.

This clonotype was seen a few times. The chain carries TRBV9 and TRBJ2-7; 7 bases are a match to TRBD1. CDR3 length equals 14 residues. The germline V gene has CDR1 SGDLS and CDR2 YYNGEE. V shed 4 bases, J shed 2 bases, and the junction held 6 bases outside the gene matches. Here the CDR3 DNA reads TGTGCCAGCAGCCAGACAGGGAGCCCCTACGAGCAGTACTTC. This gives the protein CASSQTGSPYEQYF.

This clonotype occurred a few times. The chain combines TRBV7-2 with TRBJ1-1; D ambiguous. There are 12 residues in the CDR3. Per the germline V gene, CDR1 is SGHTA and CDR2 is FQGNSA. The V end lost 5 bases, the J end lost 11 bases, and 15 bases lay between the germline ends. This CDR3 reads CASSPMGPWAFF. Here the CDR3 DNA reads TGTGCCAGCAGCCCCATGGGTCCTTGGGCTTTCTTT.

This clonotype was seen many times. The chain joins TRBV5-1 to TRBJ2-2; no firm D call. Germline V gene data show CDR1 as SGHRS and CDR2 as YFSETQ. The length of the CDR3 is 14 residues. The V and J ends lost 6 bases and 1 base respectively, with 10 bases between them. This CDR3 reads CASNNDLNTGELFF. CDR3 sequence (DNA): TGCGCCAGCAACAATGATCTGAACACCGGGGAGCTGTTTTTT.

This clonotype was picked up a small number of times. The genes are TRBV9 and TRBJ2-1; D remains ambiguous. Germline CDR1 SGDLS, CDR2 YYNGEE. The ends were cut back, 4 bases at V and 5 bases at J, with 13 bases in the middle. The CDR3 sequence is 14 residues long. The CDR3 loop reads CASSLRAFDNEQFF. The CDR3 nucleotides read TGTGCCAGCAGCCTCAGAGCTTTCGACAATGAGCAGTTCTTC.

This chain connects TRBV25-1 to TRBJ2-1; D is undetermined. From germline, CDR1 is MGHDK and CDR2 SYGVNS. The CDR3 contains 13 residues. The germline V and J ends were trimmed by 3 bases and 8 bases, with 11 bases remaining between them. Here the CDR3 reads CASSDRAVDEQFF. CDR3 nucleotides: TGTGCCAGCAGTGATAGGGCAGTTGATGAGCAGTTCTTC.

This clonotype was detected once. The chain has TRBV20-1 and TRBJ2-3; 10 nucleotides match TRBD2. Germline CDR1 DFQATT, CDR2 SNEGSKA (reference sequence). The CDR3 runs to 15 residues. Trimming cost V 6 bases and J 2 bases; bases outside gene matches: 8. The CDR3 nucleotides read TGCAGTGCCCCGAGCGGGGGGGTAATCACAGATACGCAGTATTTT. Translated, it gives CSAPSGGVITDTQYF.